Listed below are T cell receptor beta chains from one sample, sequenced in a study of response to subunit inactivated influenza vaccine. TCRdb redid the calling of the RT-PCR reads with MiXCR, one entry per CDR3 protein. The data hold about 530,000 distinct CDR3 sequences, with 10% to 15% observed a single time. The input for sequencing was PBMCs from blood, taken on the day of vaccination. The receptor set was obtained from a man aged 50 to 59 who received an inactivated influenza vaccine. Both conserved end residues are trimmed from each CDR3. The D gene is left open where the match is weak. Not every row has a clone size; where given, it reads once, few, many or a size class.

D gene	V gene	clone size	J gene	CDR3 protein
TRBD2	TRBV25-1	.	TRBJ2-2	ATSALRGRAGELF
.	TRBV12-3/TRBV12-4	.	TRBJ2-2	ASSLPGEGGGELF
.	TRBV29-1	.	TRBJ2-5	SVEPTRETQETQY
.	TRBV4-1	.	TRBJ2-1	ASSQVGGANNEQF
TRBD2	TRBV20-1	few	TRBJ2-1	SASSAGGLVF
.	TRBV4-2	.	TRBJ2-7	ASSQDPGGFIYEQY
TRBD1	TRBV4-3	.	TRBJ1-1	ASSQVNRGPTEAF
.	TRBV20-1	.	TRBJ2-3	SARGLSGGTDTQY
.	TRBV7-9	many	TRBJ1-4	AYGGEKLF
.	TRBV29-1	.	TRBJ2-3	SVATRATDTQY
.	TRBV7-2	.	TRBJ2-5	ASRYRGEEGETQY
TRBD2	TRBV4-1	once	TRBJ2-1	ASSLAGGPHEQF
.	TRBV4-1	.	TRBJ2-5	ASSQETGRLQETQY
.	TRBV12-3/TRBV12-4	few	TRBJ2-5	ASRRLDQETQY
TRBD1	TRBV18	.	TRBJ1-2	ASSRSQGESGYGYT
TRBD1	TRBV6-1	.	TRBJ2-1	ASSRDRTYNEQF
.	TRBV28	few	TRBJ2-7	ASSLWGLDREQY
.	TRBV11-1	few	TRBJ1-1	ASSLAEATEAF
.	TRBV7-2	many	TRBJ1-1	ASTDFLGATEAF
.	TRBV10-2	few	TRBJ2-5	ASSLLASQETQY
.	TRBV3-1	few	TRBJ2-3	ASSPEGGGATDTQY
.	TRBV5-1	few	TRBJ2-7	ASSDMAYSYEQY
.	TRBV7-2	once	TRBJ2-5	ASSLGQGKQETQY
.	TRBV30	few	TRBJ2-3	AWRKVARPTDTQY
.	TRBV9	.	TRBJ1-5	ASSVALNQPQH
.	TRBV15	.	TRBJ2-7	ATSRDRAGRYEQY
TRBD2	TRBV24-1	.	TRBJ2-2	ATSDRTGTSGSPSYTGELF
.	TRBV2	few	TRBJ2-3	ASRPYLSTDTQY
TRBD2	TRBV4-3	few	TRBJ2-3	ASSPVLAGEDTQY
.	TRBV29-1	many	TRBJ2-1	SVYGGYEQF
.	TRBV6-6	.	TRBJ1-5	ASSYSDQDKG
TRBD1	TRBV6-1	.	TRBJ2-2	ASSEDRPGYPGELF
.	TRBV6-5	few	TRBJ1-4	ASSYLQGATNEKLF
TRBD2	TRBV10-3	few	TRBJ2-3	AITRLAGSTDTQY
TRBD1	TRBV29-1	few	TRBJ2-7	SVVGQGAYEQY
.	TRBV11-1	.	TRBJ2-7	ASSPGGRTYEQY
.	TRBV4-3	.	TRBJ1-5	ASSQDLFGGWGNQPQH
TRBD1	TRBV5-1	.	TRBJ2-1	ASTGTAGFGEQF
.	TRBV6-5	few	TRBJ2-5	ASSYSSGTKETQY
TRBD1	TRBV3-1	many	TRBJ2-7	ASSPSGQPYEQY
.	TRBV5-6	.	TRBJ1-1	ASSWPSGEAF
.	TRBV7-6	.	TRBJ2-2	ASSVTPGNTGELF
.	TRBV5-6	many	TRBJ2-2	ASNLGAMRSGELF
.	TRBV6-6	few	TRBJ2-1	ASSYPSTVEQF
.	TRBV18	.	TRBJ2-5	ASSPFLLEGDQETQY
TRBD1	TRBV4-3	few	TRBJ2-7	ASSQERFGTGTYEQY
.	TRBV12-3/TRBV12-4	few	TRBJ2-2	ASSLGDSSGELF